This is a list of T cell receptor beta chains from one sample in a study of identical twins. TCRdb reprocessed the 5' RACE reads via MiXCR and lists one record per CDR3 protein. The sample shows 600,000 to 700,000 distinct CDR3 sequences, about 20% of them seen only once. This same sample was also part of a study on T cells expressing NK-cell markers.

The sample comprised PBMCs. The receptors shown here come from a woman aged 18-29 years in good health. Both conserved end residues are part of each CDR3. Fields, in order: V gene, clone size, CDR3 protein. Expanded clones get a size class; other rows say once, few or many, or leave the size out.

TRBV6-1,NA,CASSEAGTGINQPQHF
TRBV20-1,NA,CSAGTLGTETQYF
TRBV12-3/TRBV12-4,NA,CASTVGALEAFF
TRBV11-2,NA,CASSNMVTSGRRGETQYF
TRBV20-1,once,CSASAGTTGELFF
TRBV6-5,many,CASSYGWEGGNNEAFF
TRBV29-1,NA,CSVTGNTEAFF
TRBV18,NA,CASSTQGNYGYTF
TRBV10-3,few,CAIGTPNYGYTF
TRBV2,many,CASSEAGDNSPLHF
TRBV20-1,NA,CSAEGGSYNSPLHF
TRBV3-1,NA,CASSLEPAYSYEQYF
TRBV6-6,NA,CASSFGPDYEQYF
TRBV5-6,NA,CASSSLREQAQYF
TRBV20-1,NA,CSAAQSPSGETQYF
TRBV27,NA,CASSRLVVGDEQFF
TRBV3-1,NA,CASSPSDGRSYGYTF
TRBV27,NA,CASSGPARDTQYF
TRBV5-5,NA,CASTVGLEGDTQYF
TRBV11-2,NA,CASSLGSSGWETQYF
TRBV20-1,few,CSARGDGGKSGELFF
TRBV20-1,NA,CSALEGVAYNEQFF
TRBV5-6,few,CASGRRGAPLHF
TRBV9,few,CASSKRGVETQYF
TRBV15,few,CATSRVVGRGFYEQYF
TRBV24-1,NA,CATSDSFLDTQYF
TRBV4-2,NA,CASSQDTSGAVETQYF
TRBV6-1,NA,CASSLQGISTDTQYF
TRBV5-1,few,CASSLDGTEYNEQFF
TRBV9,NA,CASSVGGGFEQFF
TRBV7-6,once,CASSRHRSEQFF